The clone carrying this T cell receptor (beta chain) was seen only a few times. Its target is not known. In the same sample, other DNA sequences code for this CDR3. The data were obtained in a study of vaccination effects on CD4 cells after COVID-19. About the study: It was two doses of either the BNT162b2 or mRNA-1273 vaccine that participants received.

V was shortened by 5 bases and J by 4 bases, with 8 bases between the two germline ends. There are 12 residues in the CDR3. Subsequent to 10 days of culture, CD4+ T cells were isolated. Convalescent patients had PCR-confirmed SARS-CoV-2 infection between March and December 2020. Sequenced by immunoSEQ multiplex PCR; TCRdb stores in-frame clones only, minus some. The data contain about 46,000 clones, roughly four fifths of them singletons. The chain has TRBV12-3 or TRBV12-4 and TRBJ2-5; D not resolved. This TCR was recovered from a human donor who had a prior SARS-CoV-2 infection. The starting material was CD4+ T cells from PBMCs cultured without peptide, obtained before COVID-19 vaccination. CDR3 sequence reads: CASSPVRETQYF. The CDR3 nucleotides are TGTGCCAGCAGTCCCGTTCGAGAGACCCAGTACTTC.